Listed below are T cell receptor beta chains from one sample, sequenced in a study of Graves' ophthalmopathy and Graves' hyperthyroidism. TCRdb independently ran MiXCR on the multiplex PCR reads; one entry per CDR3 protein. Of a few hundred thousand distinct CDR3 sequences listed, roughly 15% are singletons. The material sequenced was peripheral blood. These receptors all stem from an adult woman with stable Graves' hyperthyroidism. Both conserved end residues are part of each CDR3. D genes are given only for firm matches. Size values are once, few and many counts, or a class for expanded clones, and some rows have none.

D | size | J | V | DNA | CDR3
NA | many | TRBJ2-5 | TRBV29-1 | TGCAGCGTACAGACAGACGTCTGGGAGACCCAGTACTTC | CSVQTDVWETQYF
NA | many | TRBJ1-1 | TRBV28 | TGTGCCAGCACGAGACAGCAGAACACTGAAGCTTTCTTT | CASTRQQNTEAFF
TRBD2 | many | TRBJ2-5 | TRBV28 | TGTGCCAGCAGTCCCCGCGGGGGTACGCAAGAGACCCAGTACTTC | CASSPRGGTQETQYF
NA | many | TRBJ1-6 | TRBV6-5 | TGTGCCAGCACAAGATCACCCTCCTATAATTCACCCCTCCACTTT | CASTRSPSYNSPLHF
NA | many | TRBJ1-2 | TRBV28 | TGTGCCAGCAGCTCGTTCGGACCGAGCTATGGCTACACCTTC | CASSSFGPSYGYTF
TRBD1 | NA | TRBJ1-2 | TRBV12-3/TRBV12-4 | TGTGCCAGCAGTTTCGGGACAGGGGTTGGCTACACCTTC | CASSFGTGVGYTF
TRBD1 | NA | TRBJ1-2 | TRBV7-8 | TGTGCCAGCAGCTTAGGGGACAGTTACTATGGCTACACCTTC | CASSLGDSYYGYTF
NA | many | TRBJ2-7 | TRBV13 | TGTGCCAGCAGCGAACAAGGAGGACAGCCCTCCTACGAGCAGTACTTC | CASSEQGGQPSYEQYF
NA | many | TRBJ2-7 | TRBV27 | TGTGCCAGCAGTATCCAGGGGTTCAGCTCCTACGAGCAGTACTTC | CASSIQGFSSYEQYF
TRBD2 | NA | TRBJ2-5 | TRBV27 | TGTGCCAGCAGTTTGACTAGCGGGAGACAAGAGACCCAGTACTTC | CASSLTSGRQETQYF
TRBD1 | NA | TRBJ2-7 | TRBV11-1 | TGTGCCAGCAGAACCTTGGGGGACAGGACCTACGAGCAGTACTTC | CASRTLGDRTYEQYF
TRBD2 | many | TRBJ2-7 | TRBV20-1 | TGCAGTGCTACCGGGACTAGCGACTACGAGCAGTACTTC | CSATGTSDYEQYF
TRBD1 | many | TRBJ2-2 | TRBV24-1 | TGTGCCACCAGTGATGTAACAGGGGCCGGGGAGCTGTTTTTT | CATSDVTGAGELFF
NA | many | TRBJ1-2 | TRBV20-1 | TGCAGTGCTAGGCCCATAGACTATGGCTACACCTTC | CSARPIDYGYTF
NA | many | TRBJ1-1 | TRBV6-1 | TGTGCCAGCAGTGAGCCGGGGGGGCCCACTGAAGCTTTCTTT | CASSEPGGPTEAFF
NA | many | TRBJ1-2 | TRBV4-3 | TGCGCCAGCAGCCCGACTGTCGGCGGGTGGGGTTATGGCTACACCTTC | CASSPTVGGWGYGYTF
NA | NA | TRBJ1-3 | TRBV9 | TGTGCCAGCAGCGTACGGGACGTAGACTCTGGAAACACCATATATTTT | CASSVRDVDSGNTIYF
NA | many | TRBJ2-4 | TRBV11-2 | TGTGCCAGCAGGCAGCGTCAGGGGAACATTAAGTACTTC | CASRQRQGNIKYF
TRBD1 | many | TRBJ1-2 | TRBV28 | TGTGCCAGCAGTACCCGGGACAGGGCGGAGGGCTACACCTTC | CASSTRDRAEGYTF
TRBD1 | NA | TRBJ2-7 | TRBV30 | TGTGCCTACTGCAGGACAGGGACGTACGAGCAGTACTTC | CAYCRTGTYEQYF
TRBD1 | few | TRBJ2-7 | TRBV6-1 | TGTGCCAGCAGTAGTGGACAGGGAAACTACGAGCAGTACTTC | CASSSGQGNYEQYF
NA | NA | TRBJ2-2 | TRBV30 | TGTGCCTGGAGCAGACTTAAGGGGGCCGGGGGCAACACCGGGGAGCTGTTTTTT | CAWSRLKGAGGNTGELFF
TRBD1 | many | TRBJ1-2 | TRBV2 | TGTGCCAGCAGTGAAGGGATAGGGGGCGGCTATGGCTACACCTTC | CASSEGIGGGYGYTF
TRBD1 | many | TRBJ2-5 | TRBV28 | TGTGCCAGCAGCCCCCTTCAGGGGGCGGGAGAGACCCAGTACTTC | CASSPLQGAGETQYF
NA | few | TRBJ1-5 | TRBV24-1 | TGTGCCACCAGTGGCGGGAGTAATCAGCCCCAGCATTTT | CATSGGSNQPQHF
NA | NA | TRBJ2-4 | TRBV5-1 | TGCGCCAGCAGCGGCTCGGCTAGCGCTGATATAGCCAAAAACATTAAGTACTTC | CASSGSASADIAKNIKYF
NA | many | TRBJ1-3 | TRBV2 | TGTGCCAGCAGCCGGACGGGCAGCTCTGGAAACACCATATATTTT | CASSRTGSSGNTIYF
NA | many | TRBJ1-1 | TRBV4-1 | TGCGCCAGCAGCCAAGATCCGGGAAGGGGGAACACTGAAGCTTTCTTT | CASSQDPGRGNTEAFF
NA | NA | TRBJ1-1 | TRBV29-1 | TGCAGCGGACCATATAGAATGAACACTGAAGCTTGCTTT | CSGPYRMNTEACF
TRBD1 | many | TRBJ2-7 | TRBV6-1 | TGTGCCAGCAGCTCCCCGACAGGGGTTAGCCTCTACGAGCAGTACTTC | CASSSPTGVSLYEQYF
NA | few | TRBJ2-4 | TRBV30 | TGTGCCTGGAGCGTTACACACATTCAGTACTTC | CAWSVTHIQYF
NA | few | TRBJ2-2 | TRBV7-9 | TGTGCCAGCACCCTCCGGGGCCGGGCCGGGGAGCTGTTTTTT | CASTLRGRAGELFF
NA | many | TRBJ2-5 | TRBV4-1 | TGCGCCAGCAGCCAATTTTCCAGGGTCCAAGAGACCCAGTACTTC | CASSQFSRVQETQYF
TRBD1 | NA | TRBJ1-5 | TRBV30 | TGTGCCTGGAACAGGGGGCTCGGTCAGCCCCAGCATTTT | CAWNRGLGQPQHF
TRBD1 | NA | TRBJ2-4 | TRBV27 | TGTGCCAGCAGTCCAGGGACAGAAAACATTAAGTACTTC | CASSPGTENIKYF
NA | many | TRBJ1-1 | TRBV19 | TGTGCCAGTAGTATCCAGGGTGGGCTTCGTGCCACTGAAGCTTTCTTT | CASSIQGGLRATEAFF
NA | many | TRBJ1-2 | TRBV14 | TGTGCCAGCAGCCAAGGTCGCAGGGAGGGCTACACCTTC | CASSQGRREGYTF
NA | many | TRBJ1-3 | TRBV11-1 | TGTGCCAGCAGGAGGCCATCTGGAAACACCATATATTTT | CASRRPSGNTIYF
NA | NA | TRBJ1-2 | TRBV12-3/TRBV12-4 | TGTGCCAGCAGGGGGGGGGGGCTGAGCTACACCTTC | CASRGGGLSYTF
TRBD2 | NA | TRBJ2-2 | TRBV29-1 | TGCAGCGCCGGTAGCGGGAGGGCCACCGGGGAGCTGTTTTTT | CSAGSGRATGELFF
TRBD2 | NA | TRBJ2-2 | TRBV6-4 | TGTGCCAGCAGTGACCCCCGGACTAGCGGGATTGAGCACACCGGGGAGCTGTTTTTT | CASSDPRTSGIEHTGELFF
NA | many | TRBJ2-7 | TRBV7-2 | TGTGCCAGCAGCTTAAATACAGACTCCTACGAGCAGTACTTC | CASSLNTDSYEQYF